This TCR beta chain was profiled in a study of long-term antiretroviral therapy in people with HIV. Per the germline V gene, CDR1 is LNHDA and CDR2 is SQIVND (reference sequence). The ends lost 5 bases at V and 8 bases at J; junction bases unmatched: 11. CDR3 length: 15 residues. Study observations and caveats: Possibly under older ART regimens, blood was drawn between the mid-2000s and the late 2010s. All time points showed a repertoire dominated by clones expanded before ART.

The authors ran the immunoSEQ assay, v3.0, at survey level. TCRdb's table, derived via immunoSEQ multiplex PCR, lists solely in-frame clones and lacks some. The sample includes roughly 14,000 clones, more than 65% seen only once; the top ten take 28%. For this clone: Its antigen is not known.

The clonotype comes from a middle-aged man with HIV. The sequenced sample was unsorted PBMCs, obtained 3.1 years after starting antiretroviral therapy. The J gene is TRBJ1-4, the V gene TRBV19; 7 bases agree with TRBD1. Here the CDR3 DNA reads TGTGCCAGTAGTCTCCGGACAGGAAAGACGGAAAAACTGTTTTTT. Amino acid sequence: CASSLRTGKTEKLFF.